This passage covers 18 T cell receptor beta chains from one sample sequenced in a study of blood T cell repertoires in COVID-19. Using immunoSEQ multiplex PCR, the repertoire was profiled, and TCRdb retains in-frame clones only, with some absent. There are around 220,000 clones in the sample; 82% occur only once, and under 8.5% lies in the top ten. What was sequenced was peripheral blood. These receptors were taken from a woman older than 75 with COVID-19, enrolled during active disease.

The chain links TRBV24-1 to TRBJ2-7; the D is unclear. Trimming removed 4 bases at V and 6 bases at J, with 12 bases between. The germline V gene encodes CDR1 KGHDR and CDR2 SFDVKD. The CDR3 length is 13 residues. In nucleotides, the CDR3 is TGTGCCACCAGTGACGGATCAGGTAGCGAGCAGTACTTC. This sequence encodes CATSDGSGSEQYF.

The V gene is TRBV11-1, the J gene TRBJ1-6; D uncertain. The germline gives CDR1 SGHAT, CDR2 FQDESV (reference sequence). The CDR3 contains 15 residues. V shed 5 bases and J shed 7 bases, with 15 bases lying between them. The CDR3 is CASSLLTTGNSPLHF. In nucleotides, the CDR3 is TGTGCCAGCAGCCTCCTTACTACCGGGAATTCACCCCTCCACTTT.

The V call is TRBV5-1, the J call TRBJ1-1; no clear D gene. CDR1 is SGHRS and CDR2 is YFSETQ in the germline V gene. V was clipped by 3 bases and J by 6 bases, with 15 bases between them. The CDR3 contains 14 residues. CDR3 amino acids: CASSSSPDTAEAFF. The DNA for the CDR3 is TGCGCCAGCAGCTCTAGCCCCGATACCGCTGAAGCTTTCTTT.

The rearrangement links TRBV12-3 or TRBV12-4 to TRBJ1-3, with 7 bases aligning to TRBD1. This CDR3 has 12 residues. J gave up 7 bases and V 5 bases, and 2 bases lay outside the gene matches. CDR3 amino acids: CASSLQGNTIYF. The CDR3, as DNA: TGTGCCAGCAGTCTACAGGGGAACACCATATATTTT.

The chain employs TRBV29-1 and TRBJ2-7, with 10 bases matching TRBD1. Germline V lookup: CDR1 SQVTM, CDR2 ANQGSEA. With 7 bases clipped from V and 4 bases from J, the junction kept 4 bases outside the gene matches. This CDR3 comprises 12 residues. Written as DNA, the CDR3 is TGCAGCGCCCGGGACAGGGGTTACGAGCAGTACTTC. This gives the protein CSARDRGYEQYF.

The J gene is TRBJ2-4, the V gene TRBV28, with D unclear. This CDR3 region has 14 residues. Germline CDR1 MDHEN, CDR2 SYDVKM. V lost 1 base and J 0 bases, leaving 4 bases between the germline ends. The CDR3 region has the DNA TGTGCCAGCAGTTTATCAGGAGCCAAAAACATTCAGTACTTC. Its protein is CASSLSGAKNIQYF.

The V and J genes are TRBV9 and TRBJ2-2, with TRBD1 as a possible D gene (6 bases). Germline V lookup: CDR1 SGDLS, CDR2 YYNGEE. V was trimmed by 4 bases and J by 1 base, leaving 8 bases between them. This CDR3 comprises 14 residues. The CDR3 spells CASSTQGNTGELFF. The CDR3 DNA reads as TGTGCCAGCAGCACACAGGGGAACACCGGGGAGCTGTTTTTT.

The CDR3 DNA follows: TGTGCCAGCAGCTCTCGGAGAGGTAATGAGCAGTTCTTC. It specifies CASSSRRGNEQFF. V is TRBV7-2 and J is TRBJ2-1; D unclear. With 4 bases removed from V and 7 bases from J, the gap between germline ends came to 11 bases. In germline, CDR1 is SGHTA, CDR2 FQGNSA. This CDR3 contains 13 residues.

The chain carries TRBV29-1 and TRBJ1-1; TRBD1 aligns across 7 bases. CDR3 length: 13 residues. In germline, CDR1 is SQVTM, CDR2 ANQGSEA. The V segment lost 3 bases and the J segment 6 bases; nucleotides outside the gene matches: 7. CDR3 bases: TGCAGCGTTGAGGCCAGGGGGAGTTCTGAAGCTTTCTTT. Amino acids: CSVEARGSSEAFF. Supplemented by reference TRBV29-1 and TRBJ1-1, the full variable domain reads SAVISQKPSRDICQRGTSLTIQCQVDSQVTMMFWYRQQPGQSLTLIATANQGSEATYESGFVIDKFPISRPNLTFSTLTVSNMSPEDSSIYLCSVEARGSSEAFFGQGTRLTVV.

This sequence joins TRBV7-3 and TRBJ1-2; no clear D. Germline CDR1 SGHTA, CDR2 FQGTGA. This CDR3 spans 13 amino acids. Trimming removed 5 bases from V and 2 bases from J, with 9 bases in between. As DNA, the CDR3 is TGTGCCAGCAGCCCGACGGGAAACTATGGCTACACCTTC. Encoded protein: CASSPTGNYGYTF.

This chain uses TRBV25-1 with TRBJ1-2, with TRBD1 matching 7 bases. The CDR3 length is 13 residues. Per the germline V gene, CDR1 is MGHDK and CDR2 is SYGVNS. V lost 6 bases and J lost 4; bases outside the gene matches: 5. Here the CDR3 DNA reads TGTGCCAGCAGCCCGACAGGGATCTATGGCTACACCTTC. Its translation is CASSPTGIYGYTF.

V and J are TRBV5-1 and TRBJ1-4, with 10 nucleotides matching TRBD1. Germline loops: CDR1 SGHRS, CDR2 YFSETQ. CDR3 length: 14 residues. J gave up 5 bases and V 6 bases, and 4 bases lay outside the gene matches. The CDR3 sequence: CASNRGQGNEKLFF. CDR3 nucleotides: TGCGCCAGCAATCGGGGACAGGGGAATGAAAAACTGTTTTTT.

The chain uses TRBV6-5 and TRBJ1-2; 8 bases agree with TRBD1. CDR1 and CDR2 from the germline V gene are MNHEY and SVGAGI. CDR3 length: 13 residues. Losses at the gene ends were 7 bases for V and 7 bases for J; bases not matched to a gene: 8. CDR3 in amino acids: CASNHRTGFGYTF. The DNA of the CDR3 is TGTGCCAGCAATCACAGGACAGGGTTTGGCTACACCTTC.

The gene calls are TRBV7-2 and TRBJ2-7; TRBD2 aligns across 9 bases. Germline CDR1 reads SGHTA; CDR2 reads FQGNSA. The J segment lost 6 bases and the V segment lost 1 base, leaving 7 bases of the junction unmatched. The CDR3 totals 15 residues. Written as DNA, the CDR3 is TGTGCCAGCAGCTTAGGGTCTAGCGGGAACTTCGAGCAGTACTTC. Protein: CASSLGSSGNFEQYF.

This clone was recorded a few times. CDR3 in amino acids: CASSLIYGGGDTQYF. The CDR3 DNA reads TGTGCCAGCAGCTTAATTTATGGAGGCGGAGATACGCAGTATTTT. The chain joins TRBV7-9 to TRBJ2-3; D possibly corresponds to TRBD2 (5 bases). Germline CDR1 reads SEHNR; CDR2 reads FQNEAQ (reference sequence). The CDR3 length is 15 residues. V lost 2 bases, J lost 5 bases, and 14 bases lay in between.

This chain links TRBV5-1 with TRBJ1-4, with 9 bases matching TRBD1. Germline lookup yields CDR1 SGHRS and CDR2 YFSETQ. The CDR3 loop spans 14 amino acids. V gave up 4 bases and J gave up 7 bases; unmatched junction bases: 5. The CDR3 DNA reads TGCGCCAGCAGCCCGACAGGGGGAAGTGAAAAACTGTTTTTT. Its translation is CASSPTGGSEKLFF.

This clone appeared a few times. The gene calls are TRBV18 and TRBJ1-1; D perhaps matches TRBD1 (5 bases). This CDR3 spans 14 amino acids. The V and J ends lost 1 base and 4 bases respectively, with 10 bases between them. Germline assignment: CDR1 KGHSH and CDR2 LQKENI. In nucleotides, the CDR3 is TGTGCCAGCTCACCACTTACAGGTCCCACTGAAGCTTTCTTT. Residues: CASSPLTGPTEAFF.

This clone was seen a handful of times. The CDR3 spells CASSLRPRSGESPLHF. DNA for the CDR3: TGTGCCAGCAGCTTAAGGCCGCGGTCAGGGGAGTCACCCCTCCACTTT. The chain is built from TRBV7-3 and TRBJ1-6, with a possible D match to TRBD1 (6 bases). The V gene lost 1 base and the J gene lost 10 bases, with 17 bases spanning the gap. The germline V gene has CDR1 SGHTA and CDR2 FQGTGA. This CDR3 is 16 amino acids long.